This entry describes one T cell receptor (beta chain). Only Caucasian adults living in Nashville, Tennessee made up the donor group. Assay execution took place at the deep level. Profiled with immunoSEQ multiplex PCR; TCRdb holds only in-frame clones, not every one. In the table there are roughly 2 million clones, 95% of which are singletons. This specimen comes from a study of shared clonotypes between healthy human individuals. As for the study in general: Plates per donor: three CD4 naive, three CD4 memory, two CD8 naive, one CD8 memory.

Trimming removed 4 bases at V and 2 bases at J, with 12 bases between. The CDR3 extends over 15 amino acids. Germline V gene data show CDR1 as MNHEY and CDR2 as SVGAGI. Sequenced material: naive CD4+ T cells sorted from blood. Specified subset: CD45RA+ positively selected. This clonotype originated in a man younger than 35 in good health. V and J are TRBV6-5 and TRBJ2-1; the D gene is possibly TRBD2 (6 bases). For the CDR3, the DNA is TGTGCCAGCAGTTCTACGGGACTTACCTACAATGAGCAGTTCTTC. Protein sequence: CASSSTGLTYNEQFF.